The rows below give T cell receptor beta chains drawn from one sample of a study of graft-versus-host responses after intestinal transplantation. Libraries were prepared by immunoSEQ multiplex PCR; TCRdb keeps only in-frame clonotypes and omits some of them. The sample carries more than 80,000 clones, roughly four fifths recorded once. These receptors are not linked to any known antigen. The sample was unstimulated CD8+ T cells sorted from spleen or lymph node cells, taken before intestinal transplant. Receptors originate from a human donor who received an intestinal transplant. The CDR3 runs from the conserved cysteine through the conserved F or W. The D gene is left open where the match is weak. Part of the rows lack a size; the others show once, few, many or a class for expanded clones.

J gene	V gene	clone size	D gene	CDR3 DNA	CDR3 protein
TRBJ2-7	TRBV7-9	NA	TRBD1	TGTGCCAGCAGCTTAGGGAGGGACAGGGATTACGAGCAGTACTTC	CASSLGRDRDYEQYF
TRBJ2-1	TRBV2	NA	NA	TGTGCCAGCAGCCCGGGACGAATTACGCTGGGTGAGCAGTTCTTC	CASSPGRITLGEQFF
TRBJ2-2	TRBV27	NA	NA	TGTGCCAGCAGTTTATCGTCCGGGGAGCTGTTTTTT	CASSLSSGELFF
TRBJ2-5	TRBV10-1	few	TRBD1	TGCGCCAGCAGTCCCCTAAGACAGGGTCGGGAGACCCAGTACTTC	CASSPLRQGRETQYF
TRBJ2-7	TRBV5-4	NA	NA	TGTGCCAGCAGCCTTGGCGGACTGTCCCCAGAGCAGTACTTC	CASSLGGLSPEQYF
TRBJ2-5	TRBV2	once	TRBD2	TGTGCCAGCAGTGACCGAGCGGGGGGCCAGACCCAGTACTTC	CASSDRAGGQTQYF
TRBJ1-2	TRBV7-9	few	TRBD1	TGTGCCAGCAGCTTACGGGGACAGGGGGGACAGGAAAACTATGGCTACACCTTC	CASSLRGQGGQENYGYTF
TRBJ2-3	TRBV15	NA	NA	TGTGCCACCAGCTTCGGAGGGGGCACAGATACGCAGTATTTT	CATSFGGGTDTQYF
TRBJ1-5	TRBV27	once	TRBD1	TGTGCCAGCAGGTCACAGGGGGCACAATATAGCAATCAGCCCCAGCATTTT	CASRSQGAQYSNQPQHF
TRBJ2-5	TRBV9	NA	NA	TGTGCCAGCAGCGAAGGCTTTAGAGGGGCCGAGACCCAGTACTTC	CASSEGFRGAETQYF
TRBJ2-7	TRBV30	NA	NA	TGTGCCTGGAGTTTAGGTGGGGGGACCTACGAGCAGTACTTC	CAWSLGGGTYEQYF
TRBJ2-1	TRBV6-5	NA	NA	TGTGCCAGCAGTTACTCACATTACAATGAGCAGTTCTTC	CASSYSHYNEQFF
TRBJ2-4	TRBV11-2	NA	NA	TGTGCCAGCAGCCGCGGACTAGCCAAAAACATTCAGTACTTC	CASSRGLAKNIQYF
TRBJ1-1	TRBV30	NA	NA	TGTGCCTGGAGTGAATCGGGGACCCTTGAAGCTTTCTTT	CAWSESGTLEAFF
TRBJ1-4	TRBV29-1	NA	TRBD1	TGCAGCGCTACGACAGGGGTTAATGAAAAACTGTTTTTT	CSATTGVNEKLFF
TRBJ2-7	TRBV4-1	NA	NA	TGCGCCAGCAGCCAAGAATTAGCCTACGAGCAGTACTTC	CASSQELAYEQYF
TRBJ2-1	TRBV6-1	NA	NA	TGTGCCAGCAGTGAAGCCACCTACAATGAGCAGTTCTTC	CASSEATYNEQFF
TRBJ2-7	TRBV7-2	NA	NA	TGTGCCAGCAGCTTAGCAACAGGCCTCGCCACCTACGAGCAGTACTTC	CASSLATGLATYEQYF
TRBJ2-1	TRBV27	few	NA	TGTGCCAGCAGTTTATCCGGGAGCCCCTACAATGAGCAGTTCTTC	CASSLSGSPYNEQFF
TRBJ1-6	TRBV9	NA	TRBD1	TGTGCCAGCAGCGTAGGGGGACAGGGCACTTCACCCCTCCACTTT	CASSVGGQGTSPLHF
TRBJ2-7	TRBV11-3	NA	NA	TGTGCCAGCAGCTTAGAAGGGGCAGAGAGGATTTTCTACGAGCAGTACTTC	CASSLEGAERIFYEQYF
TRBJ2-3	TRBV29-1	NA	NA	TGCAGCGTTGAAGGTATCTACCTAGAGCCAGATACGCAGTATTTT	CSVEGIYLEPDTQYF
TRBJ2-3	TRBV10-1	NA	NA	TGCGCCAGCACGGGGTCACAGTATTTT	CASTGSQYF
TRBJ2-7	TRBV7-9	NA	TRBD2	TGTGCCAGCAGCTTAGCTAGCGGGAGGTACGAGCAGTACTTC	CASSLASGRYEQYF
TRBJ2-5	TRBV6-1	few	NA	TGTGCCAGCTTGGGGGGTCCCGTCCAAGAGACCCAGTACTTC	CASLGGPVQETQYF
TRBJ2-7	TRBV4-2	NA	NA	TGTGCCAGCAGCCAAGAGGACACAGAGCAGTACTTC	CASSQEDTEQYF